This T cell receptor beta chain was sequenced during a study of blood T cell repertoires in COVID-19. For the study at large: The United States, Italy and Spain supplied acute and convalescent COVID-19 samples. Sources were T cells, B-cell-depleted T cells, or PBMCs; the material itself was cDNA or gDNA.

Original processing methods: Cell counts per sample came from amplifying reference gene primers. The method was immunoSEQ multiplex PCR; TCRdb's version includes in-frame clones alone and lacks a portion of them. D and trimming were read from the DNA, whereas the V and J calls and clone size are those reported in that table. The profile shows 40,000 or so clones, 75% to 90% of them singletons. The V gene's germline CDR1 is MNHEY and CDR2 SMNVEV (reference sequence). The CDR3 is 17 residues long. V gave up 5 bases and J gave up 5 bases; unmatched junction bases: 12. V is TRBV27 and J is TRBJ1-6, with 7 bases that match TRBD1. The sequenced sample consisted of peripheral blood. The origin of this receptor is a man aged 25 to 45 with active or convalescent COVID-19. CDR3 nucleotide sequence: TGTGCCAGCAGTATGACCCCCGGGACAGTGAATAATTCACCCCTCCACTTT. Translation: CASSMTPGTVNNSPLHF.